This is a list of T cell receptor beta chains from one sample in a study of T cells in Graves' hyperthyroidism and ophthalmopathy. TCRdb ran MiXCR on the multiplex PCR reads and lists one entry per CDR3 protein. The sample consists of 700,000 or so distinct CDR3 sequences, approximately 16% of them appearing once. Sequences were obtained from blood. These receptors all come from a man between 18 and 29 years old with Graves' hyperthyroidism. Both conserved end residues are trimmed from each CDR3. Fields, in order: D gene, V gene, CDR3 protein. D genes are given only for firm matches.

d_call: TRBD1; v_call: TRBV12-3/TRBV12-4; cdr3_aa: ASSLGRRGLSQNTEAF
d_call: .; v_call: TRBV20-1; cdr3_aa: SAGKGTDTQY
d_call: .; v_call: TRBV10-3; cdr3_aa: ARGDSPYEQY
d_call: .; v_call: TRBV6-2/TRBV6-3; cdr3_aa: ASSYSGRVNQPQH
d_call: .; v_call: TRBV30; cdr3_aa: AWSKLGQGDTQY
d_call: .; v_call: TRBV30; cdr3_aa: AWGQGELTDTQY
d_call: TRBD1; v_call: TRBV19; cdr3_aa: ASNTGQGGTHEQF
d_call: TRBD1; v_call: TRBV20-1; cdr3_aa: SAIRQGRSQPQH
d_call: .; v_call: TRBV6-2/TRBV6-3; cdr3_aa: ASSAEMTEAF
d_call: .; v_call: TRBV7-9; cdr3_aa: ASSSRSPLDSYNEQF
d_call: TRBD2; v_call: TRBV4-3; cdr3_aa: ASSQNSGAGEWNEQF
d_call: TRBD1; v_call: TRBV15; cdr3_aa: ATSRRQDRGREKLF
d_call: .; v_call: TRBV20-1; cdr3_aa: SASLGDTQY
d_call: .; v_call: TRBV5-1; cdr3_aa: ASSFELGQETQY
d_call: .; v_call: TRBV6-2/TRBV6-3; cdr3_aa: ASSYTPWVVAVNTGELF
d_call: TRBD2; v_call: TRBV12-3/TRBV12-4; cdr3_aa: ASSFWREQETQY
d_call: .; v_call: TRBV7-9; cdr3_aa: ASSLAPDTQY
d_call: .; v_call: TRBV12-3/TRBV12-4; cdr3_aa: ASSRTGSLIQPQH
d_call: TRBD2; v_call: TRBV5-1; cdr3_aa: ASSWTSGSGIGEQY
d_call: TRBD1; v_call: TRBV30; cdr3_aa: ARMTGGVTEAF
d_call: .; v_call: TRBV9; cdr3_aa: ASSPATGLSIYEQY
d_call: TRBD1; v_call: TRBV18; cdr3_aa: ASSPRTGGKETQY
d_call: .; v_call: TRBV5-5; cdr3_aa: ASSLGRVTDTQY
d_call: .; v_call: TRBV5-1; cdr3_aa: ASSLGWANQPQH
d_call: .; v_call: TRBV12-3/TRBV12-4; cdr3_aa: ASSFTTVLSSGNTIY
d_call: .; v_call: TRBV5-5; cdr3_aa: ASSQGTAFGVGNTIY
d_call: TRBD2; v_call: TRBV20-1; cdr3_aa: SAAKSGLAGDTQY
d_call: TRBD2; v_call: TRBV20-1; cdr3_aa: SARPGQAGVWEQY
d_call: .; v_call: TRBV7-9; cdr3_aa: ASSLRGETPRLYTDTQY
d_call: .; v_call: TRBV7-9; cdr3_aa: ASSLGSGDTGELF
d_call: TRBD1; v_call: TRBV6-2/TRBV6-3; cdr3_aa: ASSQIPGQGLDQPQH
d_call: .; v_call: TRBV29-1; cdr3_aa: SVTLGPEQY
d_call: TRBD1; v_call: TRBV2; cdr3_aa: ASSGETGPRGEAF
d_call: TRBD1; v_call: TRBV20-1; cdr3_aa: SANYRGLWETQY
d_call: .; v_call: TRBV27; cdr3_aa: ASSPLGERTYNEQF
d_call: TRBD1; v_call: TRBV11-2; cdr3_aa: ASRQTGTGNEQF
d_call: .; v_call: TRBV9; cdr3_aa: ASSVDATQPQH
d_call: TRBD2; v_call: TRBV10-2; cdr3_aa: ASSEGASGSGITDTQY
d_call: .; v_call: TRBV4-2; cdr3_aa: ASSPDRPRGANYGYT
d_call: TRBD1; v_call: TRBV20-1; cdr3_aa: SARDRQGFGEQY
d_call: .; v_call: TRBV7-2; cdr3_aa: ASSFSGGRQY
d_call: TRBD1; v_call: TRBV29-1; cdr3_aa: SVEYIQGGF
d_call: .; v_call: TRBV28; cdr3_aa: ASSLAGGQY
d_call: TRBD2; v_call: TRBV19; cdr3_aa: ASSLGSGSPYEQH
d_call: TRBD2; v_call: TRBV6-1; cdr3_aa: ASSATSGKNTGELF